These T cell receptor beta chains were read from a single sample in a study of blood T cell repertoires in COVID-19. This table comes from immunoSEQ multiplex PCR, and its TCRdb copy is limited to in-frame clones, with some not included. The repertoire holds 250,000 to 300,000 clones, with approximately 90% as singletons. Sequenced input: PBMCs or T cells enriched from blood (not recorded which). All receptors come from a human donor in a cohort exposed to, infected with or recovered from COVID-19 (not recorded which). The donor label of this sample is uncertain. The CDR3 runs from the conserved cysteine through the conserved F or W. Fields, in order: V gene, J gene, D gene, clone size, CDR3 protein, CDR3 DNA. D genes are given only for firm matches. The size field is filled for only some rows; it gives once, few, many or a size class.

TRBV19,TRBJ2-4,NA,NA,CASSIGLAKNIQYF,TGTGCCAGTAGTATTGGGCTAGCCAAAAACATTCAGTACTTC
TRBV7-3,TRBJ2-7,NA,NA,CASSPQPSGYEQYF,TGTGCCAGCAGCCCACAACCCTCGGGCTACGAGCAGTACTTC
TRBV7-7,TRBJ1-3,NA,NA,CASSLDGSSGNTIYF,TGTGCCAGCAGCTTAGATGGCTCCTCTGGAAACACCATATATTTT
TRBV18,TRBJ1-2,TRBD1,NA,CASSPGTGGDGYTF,TGTGCCAGCTCACCTGGGACAGGGGGAGATGGCTACACCTTC
TRBV9,TRBJ1-6,NA,once,CASSVAGTDNSPLHF,TGTGCCAGCAGCGTAGCCGGGACTGATAATTCACCCCTCCACTTT
TRBV7-9,TRBJ1-2,NA,NA,CASSRENYGYTF,TGTGCCAGCAGCCGTGAGAACTATGGCTACACCTTC
TRBV27,TRBJ1-6,TRBD1,NA,CASSPDRGPGSPLHF,TGTGCCAGCAGTCCCGACAGGGGGCCAGGTTCACCCCTCCACTTT
TRBV7-9,TRBJ2-7,NA,NA,CASSLGQANPYEQYF,TGTGCCAGCAGCTTAGGGCAGGCAAATCCCTACGAGCAGTACTTC
TRBV9,TRBJ2-7,NA,NA,CASSVDSASYEQYF,TGTGCCAGCAGCGTGGACTCAGCCTCCTACGAGCAGTACTTC
TRBV5-1,TRBJ1-1,TRBD1,NA,CASSLAPTIRDRGLIGAFF,TGCGCCAGCAGCTTGGCCCCAACGATTAGGGACAGGGGGCTAATTGGAGCTTTCTTT
TRBV6-6,TRBJ1-5,NA,NA,CASSYPGHPSNQPQHF,TGTGCCAGCAGTTACCCGGGACACCCTAGCAATCAGCCCCAGCATTTT
TRBV6-5,TRBJ1-3,NA,NA,CASRSPGGNTIYF,TGTGCCAGCAGATCACCAGGGGGAAACACCATATATTTT
TRBV18,TRBJ1-1,TRBD1,NA,CASSPRGQGTPEAFF,TGTGCCAGCTCACCTCGGGGACAGGGGACCCCTGAAGCTTTCTTT
TRBV5-1,TRBJ2-2,TRBD1,NA,CASSRGQTNTGELFF,TGCGCCAGCAGCCGGGGACAGACGAACACCGGGGAGCTGTTTTTT
TRBV6-5,TRBJ1-4,NA,once,CASSSQVGGNEKLFF,TGTGCCAGCAGTTCCCAGGTGGGGGGTAATGAAAAACTGTTTTTT
TRBV7-9,TRBJ2-5,TRBD1,NA,CASSNSGGFQETQYF,TGTGCCAGCAGCAACTCAGGGGGCTTCCAAGAGACCCAGTACTTC
TRBV7-9,TRBJ2-1,NA,NA,CASSLAGGNEQFF,TGTGCCAGCAGCTTAGCAGGGGGAAATGAGCAGTTCTTC
TRBV5-1,TRBJ2-7,TRBD1,NA,CASSSRTGAGEQYF,TGCGCCAGCAGCTCAAGGACAGGGGCAGGGGAGCAGTACTTC
TRBV4-3,TRBJ2-4,TRBD2,NA,CASSQEVSGTLAKNIQYF,TGCGCCAGCAGCCAAGAGGTTAGCGGGACCCTAGCCAAAAACATTCAGTACTTC
TRBV2,TRBJ2-1,TRBD2,NA,CARAGTSGNNEQFF,TGTGCCAGAGCCGGGACTAGCGGTAACAATGAGCAGTTCTTC
TRBV29-1,TRBJ2-1,NA,NA,CSVEVSSDNEQFF,TGCAGCGTTGAAGTATCCAGCGACAATGAGCAGTTCTTC
TRBV6-5,TRBJ1-5,NA,NA,CASRMGLNQPQHF,TGTGCCAGCAGGATGGGCCTCAATCAGCCCCAGCATTTT
TRBV5-6,TRBJ1-5,NA,NA,CASSFRGASNQPQHF,TGTGCCAGCAGCTTCAGGGGAGCAAGCAATCAGCCCCAGCATTTT